This TCR beta chain was captured by sequencing in a study of blood T cell repertoires in COVID-19. About the study: Specimens from acute and convalescent COVID-19 originated in the United States, Italy and Spain. PBMCs, B-cell-depleted T cells, or T cells provided the cDNA or gDNA that made up the material.

Authors' data handling: By means of reference gene primer amplification, nucleated cell counts were estimated. The data were produced by immunoSEQ multiplex PCR, yet TCRdb's version contains in-frame clones alone and is incomplete. V and J calls and clone size are as listed in that table; D and trimming were resolved from the DNA. The data show just over 300,000 clones, with roughly 91% seen just once and 1.5% to 2% held by the top ten. V gave up 2 bases and J gave up 6 bases, with 15 bases separating them. The germline V gene encodes CDR1 KGHDR and CDR2 SFDVKD. This CDR3 has 16 amino acids. The receptor was isolated from a woman in her 30s with COVID-19, enrolled during active disease. V gene TRBV24-1 combines with J gene TRBJ2-2, with a tentative D call TRBD1 (7 bases). Material: peripheral blood. CDR3 protein: CATSDSRAGGSGELFF. Written as DNA, the CDR3 is TGTGCCACCAGTGATTCCAGGGCAGGGGGGTCCGGGGAGCTGTTTTTT.